The clone carrying this TCR beta chain was counted a few times. The target antigen is unknown. Full-length variable regions came from constant-region reverse primers plus semi-nested Nested Universal Primer A PCR. From the 5' RACE reads, TCRdb called clonotypes with MiXCR, one entry per CDR3 protein. The table lists roughly 57,000 distinct CDR3 sequences, roughly 20% of them singletons. Germline trimming cut 6 bases from V and 4 bases from J; bases unmatched to any gene: 5. The CDR3 consists of 14 residues. CDR1 and CDR2 from the germline V gene are MDHEN and SYDVKM. Findings of the study overall: In terms of TCR gene usage, tumor memory CD4+ T cells clustered together with blood and lymph node memory CD4+ cells, as well as with lymph node naive CD4+ cells. Greatest tumor Treg TCR overlap was with tumor naive CD4+ cells.

Treg sorting used a CD4+CD25+CD127-/low gate. V is TRBV28 and J is TRBJ1-5; 8 bases map to TRBD1. Material: tumor-infiltrating Tregs sorted from the breast tumor. The source is a female donor with breast cancer. The CDR3 spells CASRTGEGNQPQHF. The CDR3 nucleotides read TGTGCCAGCAGGACAGGGGAGGGGAATCAGCCCCAGCATTTT.